This TCR beta chain was obtained from a study of blood T cell repertoires in COVID-19 (dated by TCRdb to the early 2020s). Background on the whole study: Samples covering the acute and convalescent phases of COVID-19 were provided by collaborators in the United States, Italy and Spain. The material from the prospective study consisted of cDNA or gDNA derived from T cells, B-cell-depleted T cells, or PBMCs. Deeply sampled blood TCRbeta repertoires from subjects exposed to, actively infected with, or recovered from COVID-19 were included in the dataset. The repertoires were released in a freely available public database meant as a resource for research on the immune response to SARS-CoV-2. The samples were drawn from two sources: the first 160 participants of the ongoing ImmuneRACE study, and approximately 1,300 subjects contributed by 6 global collaborators. The sample metadata nearly always contained a de-identified subject ID, COVID-19 status, age in years and sex. Where available, HLA class I and class II types were taken from metadata supplied by the sample provider and were not determined by assay-based typing. Results the study describes overall, beyond this receptor: The amount of clinical and demographic metadata varied by source and participant and was provided uncurated.

For this clone: Its antigen is currently not known. Base qualities are missing; no much larger clone stands one base away.

The CDR3 covers 13 residues, taking in both the cysteine and the phenylalanine. Solely the CDR3 DNA is kept, with 39 bases framed from the first base. For this chain, trimming is 4 bases at the V end and 8 bases at the J end, and the number of junction bases without a gene match is 3. The germline V gene sets CDR1 to SGHTS and CDR2 to YDEGEE. The immunoSEQ Assay, a bias-controlled multiplex PCR, was used to amplify TCRbeta CDR3 regions from genomic DNA. The source study handled its data this way. The number of nucleated cells in each sample was estimated from the amplification of reference gene primers within the assay. To quantify the absolute abundance of each unique TCRbeta CDR3 rearrangement, sequence reads were collapsed and filtered. For each sample, productive Simpson clonality was calculated as the square root of Simpson's diversity index across productive rearrangements. TCRdb obtained this table from immuneACCESS and retained in-frame rearrangements with V and J assigned. These tables miss some clones; where compared with another copy, unresolved V genes account for less than half of the shortfall, and the remainder is unexplained. V and J calls and clone size are copied from that table; D and trimming were computed from the DNA. Recorded for this sample are roughly 150,000 clones; approximately 88% of them occurred a single time. The ten largest account for 28% of the sample.

Each collaborating institution followed its own protocols to collect whole blood in K2EDTA tubes. For TCRbeta analysis, collaborators shipped samples in one of three forms: frozen whole blood, isolated PBMCs, or DNA extracted from either of those sample types. The V and J segments used are TRBV5-8 and TRBJ1-6, and 7 junction bases match TRBD1. The sequenced material came from peripheral blood. This TCR derives from a human donor in a cohort sampled during active COVID-19. This receptor has the CDR3 CASSLGTDSPLHF. The nucleotide sequence is TGTGCCAGCAGCCTAGGGACAGATTCACCCCTCCACTTT.